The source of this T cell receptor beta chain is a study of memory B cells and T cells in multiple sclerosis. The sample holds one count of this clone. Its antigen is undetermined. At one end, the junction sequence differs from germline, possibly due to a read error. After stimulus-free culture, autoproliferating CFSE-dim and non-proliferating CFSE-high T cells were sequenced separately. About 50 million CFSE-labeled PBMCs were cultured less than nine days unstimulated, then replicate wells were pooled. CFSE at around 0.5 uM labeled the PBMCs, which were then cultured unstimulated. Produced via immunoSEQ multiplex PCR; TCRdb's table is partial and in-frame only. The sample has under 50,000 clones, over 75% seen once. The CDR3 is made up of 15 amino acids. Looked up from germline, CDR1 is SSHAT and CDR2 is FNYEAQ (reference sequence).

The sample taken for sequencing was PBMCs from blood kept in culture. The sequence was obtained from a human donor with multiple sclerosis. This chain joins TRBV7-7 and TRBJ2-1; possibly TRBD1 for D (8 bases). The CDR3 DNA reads TGTGCTAGCAGCTTAGTTGACAGGGGAGGGGATGAGCAGTTCTTC. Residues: CASSLVDRGGDEQFF.